The 9 T cell receptor beta chains reported below all come from one sample, sequenced in a study of CXCR3-negative and CXCR3-positive naive CD8 T cells. Study results and caveats: More hydrophobic TRB CDR3s were found in CXCR3-positive naive cells than in CXCR3-negative naive cells.

Carrying UMI labels, the TRB cDNA libraries were prepared through 5' RACE. Using the 5' RACE reads, TCRdb records one entry per CDR3 protein without DNA. The sample has about 150,000 distinct CDR3 sequences; the top ten hold about 0.48%. No antigen has been identified for these receptors. The sequenced sample was naive CXCR3+ CD8+ T cells from blood. The subset is: CD45RO-CCR7+CD27+CD95- naive CD8+ T cells expressing CXCR3 (TNR3+). These receptors came from a human donor in good health. Some clones in this sample may be carry-over from other donors' samples.

The rearrangement links TRBV29-1 to TRBJ2-1; TCRdb's D call of TRBD1 is untestable without DNA. This CDR3 region has 13 residues. Germline-derived CDR1 and CDR2 are SQVTM and ANQGSEA. CDR3: CSVETSQGDEQFF.

This chain uses TRBV4-1 with TRBJ2-1; TCRdb's D call of TRBD1 is untestable without DNA. This CDR3 contains 16 residues. From germline, CDR1 is MGHRA and CDR2 YSYEKL. CDR3 sequence: CASSTMGQGSYNEQFF.

This chain joins TRBV12-3 or TRBV12-4 and TRBJ2-3; TCRdb names TRBD1, which stays unverified in the absence of DNA. This CDR3 contains 14 residues. CDR3 residues: CASTNRVLGDTQYF.

The chain employs TRBV6-6 and TRBJ2-7; there is no DNA to check the TCRdb D call of TRBD1. CDR1 and CDR2 (germline): MNHNY, SVGAGI (reference sequence). The CDR3 is made up of 14 amino acids. The CDR3 protein is CASSNDRGGYEQYF.

The rearrangement uses TRBV20-1 and TRBJ1-2; there is no DNA to check the TCRdb D call of TRBD1. The CDR3 length is 17 residues. Germline assignment: CDR1 DFQATT and CDR2 SNEGSKA (reference sequence). The CDR3 loop is CSAIDATGGILPYGYTF.

The V gene is TRBV29-1, the J gene TRBJ2-2; TCRdb selects TRBD1, and the lack of DNA leaves this call unchecked. Germline loops: CDR1 SQVTM, CDR2 ANQGSEA. This CDR3 is built from 13 residues. The chain's CDR3 is CSAKQGNTGELFF.

The chain joins TRBV19 to TRBJ2-7; without DNA, the TCRdb call of TRBD1 cannot be checked. This CDR3 spans 15 amino acids. CDR1 is LNHDA and CDR2 is SQIVND in the germline V gene (reference sequence). The CDR3 reads CASTHSGTGAYEQYF.

The J gene is TRBJ2-3, the V gene TRBV5-1; there is no DNA to check the TCRdb D call of TRBD2. The germline V gene encodes CDR1 SGHRS and CDR2 YFSETQ. The CDR3 loop spans 17 amino acids. CDR3 loop: CASSLVLAGARTDTQYF.

The chain combines TRBV12-3 or TRBV12-4 with TRBJ1-2; as DNA is missing, the TRBD1 call by TCRdb cannot be tested. The CDR3 extends over 13 amino acids. The CDR3 sequence: CASSPGTAYGYTF.